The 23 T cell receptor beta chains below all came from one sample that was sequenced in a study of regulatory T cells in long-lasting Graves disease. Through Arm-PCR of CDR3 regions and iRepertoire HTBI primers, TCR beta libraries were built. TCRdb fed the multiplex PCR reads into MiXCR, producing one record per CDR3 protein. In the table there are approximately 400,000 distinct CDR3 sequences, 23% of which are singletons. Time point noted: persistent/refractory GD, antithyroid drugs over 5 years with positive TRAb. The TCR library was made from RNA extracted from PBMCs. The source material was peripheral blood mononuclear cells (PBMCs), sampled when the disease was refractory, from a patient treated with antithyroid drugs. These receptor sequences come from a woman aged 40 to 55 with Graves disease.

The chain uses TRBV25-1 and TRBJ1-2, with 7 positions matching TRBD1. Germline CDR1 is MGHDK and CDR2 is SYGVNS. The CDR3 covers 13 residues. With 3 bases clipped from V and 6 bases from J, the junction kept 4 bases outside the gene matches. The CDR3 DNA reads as TGTGCCAGCAGTGATGGGCAGGGGGATGGCTACACCTTC. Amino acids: CASSDGQGDGYTF.

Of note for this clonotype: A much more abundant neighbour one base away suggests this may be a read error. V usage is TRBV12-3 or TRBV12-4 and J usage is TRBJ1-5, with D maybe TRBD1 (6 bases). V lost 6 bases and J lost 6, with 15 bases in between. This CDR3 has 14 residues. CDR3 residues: CASSGTRGVQPQHF. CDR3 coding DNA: TGTGCCAGCAGCGGGACACGGGGGGTTCAGCCCCAGCATTTT.

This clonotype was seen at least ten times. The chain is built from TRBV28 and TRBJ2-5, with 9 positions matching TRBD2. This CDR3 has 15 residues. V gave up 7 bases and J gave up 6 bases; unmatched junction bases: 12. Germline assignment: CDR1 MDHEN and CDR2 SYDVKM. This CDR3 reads CASTQRLAGIKTQYF. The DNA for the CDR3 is TGTGCCAGCACCCAACGGCTAGCGGGAATAAAGACCCAGTACTTC. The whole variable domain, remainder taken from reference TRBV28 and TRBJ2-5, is DVKVTQSSRYLVKRTGEKVFLECVQDMDHENMFWYRQDPGLGLRLIYFSYDVKMKEKGDIPEGYSVSREKKERFSLILESASTNQTSMYLCASTQRLAGIKTQYFGPGTRLLVL.

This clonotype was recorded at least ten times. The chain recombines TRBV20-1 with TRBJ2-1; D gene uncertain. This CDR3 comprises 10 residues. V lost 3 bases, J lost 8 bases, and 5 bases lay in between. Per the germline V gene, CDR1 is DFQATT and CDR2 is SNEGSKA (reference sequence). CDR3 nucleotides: TGCAGTGCTAGCGAGGATGAGCAGTTCTTC. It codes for CSASEDEQFF.

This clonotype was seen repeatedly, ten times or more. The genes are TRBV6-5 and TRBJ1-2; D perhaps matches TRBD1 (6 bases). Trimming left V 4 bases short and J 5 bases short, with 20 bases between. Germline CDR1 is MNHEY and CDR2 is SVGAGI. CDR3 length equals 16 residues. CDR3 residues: CASSLMGHPAIYGYTF. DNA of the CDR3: TGTGCCAGCAGTTTGATGGGACACCCGGCGATATATGGCTACACCTTC.

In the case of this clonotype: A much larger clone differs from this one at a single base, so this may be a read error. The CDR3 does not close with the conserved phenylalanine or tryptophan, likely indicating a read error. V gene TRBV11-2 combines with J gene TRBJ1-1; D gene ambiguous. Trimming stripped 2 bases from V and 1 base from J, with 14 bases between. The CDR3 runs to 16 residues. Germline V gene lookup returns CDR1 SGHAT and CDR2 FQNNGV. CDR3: CASSLRGYDSNTEAFL. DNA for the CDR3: TGTGCCAGCAGCTTACGAGGTTACGACTCGAACACTGAAGCTTTCCTT.

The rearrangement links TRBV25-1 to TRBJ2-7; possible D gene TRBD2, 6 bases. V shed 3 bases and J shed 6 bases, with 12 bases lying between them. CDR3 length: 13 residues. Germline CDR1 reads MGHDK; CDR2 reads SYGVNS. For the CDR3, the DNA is TGTGCCAGCAGTGAGTGGGGAGGATCCGAGCAGTACTTC. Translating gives CASSEWGGSEQYF.

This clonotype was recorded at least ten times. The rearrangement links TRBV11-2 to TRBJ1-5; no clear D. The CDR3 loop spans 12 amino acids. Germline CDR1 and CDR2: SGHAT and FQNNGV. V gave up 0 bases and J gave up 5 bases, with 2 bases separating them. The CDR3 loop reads CASSLEHQPQHF. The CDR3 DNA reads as TGTGCCAGCAGCTTAGAGCATCAGCCCCAGCATTTT.

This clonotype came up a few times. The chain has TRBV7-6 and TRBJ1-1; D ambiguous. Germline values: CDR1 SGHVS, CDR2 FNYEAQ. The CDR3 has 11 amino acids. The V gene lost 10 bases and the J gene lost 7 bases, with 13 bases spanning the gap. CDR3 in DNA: TGTGCCACCAGGCACATGGATGAAGCTTTCTTT. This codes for CATRHMDEAFF.

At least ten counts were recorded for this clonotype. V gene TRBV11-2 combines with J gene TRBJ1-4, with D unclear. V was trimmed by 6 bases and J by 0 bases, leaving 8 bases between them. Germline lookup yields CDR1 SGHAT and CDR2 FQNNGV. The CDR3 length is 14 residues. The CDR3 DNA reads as TGTGCCAGCAGTTACTCTGCAACTAATGAAAAACTGTTTTTT. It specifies CASSYSATNEKLFF.

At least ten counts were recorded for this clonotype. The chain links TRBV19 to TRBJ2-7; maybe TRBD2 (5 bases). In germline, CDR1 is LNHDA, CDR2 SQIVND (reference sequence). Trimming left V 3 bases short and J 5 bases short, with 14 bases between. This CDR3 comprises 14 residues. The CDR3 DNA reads TGTGCCAGTAGTATGGTCAATCAGCGGAACGAGCAGTACTTC. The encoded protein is CASSMVNQRNEQYF.

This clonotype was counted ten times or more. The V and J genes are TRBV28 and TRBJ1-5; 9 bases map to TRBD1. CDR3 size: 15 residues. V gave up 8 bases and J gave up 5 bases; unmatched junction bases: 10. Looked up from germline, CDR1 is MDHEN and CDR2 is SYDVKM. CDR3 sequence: CASVLQGAGYQPQHF. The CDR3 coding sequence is TGTGCCAGCGTCCTACAGGGGGCAGGGTATCAGCCCCAGCATTTT.

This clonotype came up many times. CDR3 region: CASRRSLGHSLDTEAFF. CDR3 bases: TGTGCCAGCAGGAGATCCTTAGGACACTCTTTGGACACTGAAGCTTTCTTT. The rearrangement joins TRBV27 to TRBJ1-1, with D tentatively TRBD1 (5 bases). There are 17 residues in the CDR3. Germline values: CDR1 MNHEY, CDR2 SMNVEV (reference sequence). The V gene lost 6 bases and the J gene lost 3 bases, with 23 bases spanning the gap.

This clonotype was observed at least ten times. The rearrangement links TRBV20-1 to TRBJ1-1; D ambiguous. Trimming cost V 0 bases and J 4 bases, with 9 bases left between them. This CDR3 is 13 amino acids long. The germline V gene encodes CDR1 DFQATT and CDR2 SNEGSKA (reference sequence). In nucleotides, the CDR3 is TGCAGTGCTAGAGATACGGGTGGCACTGAAGCTTTCTTT. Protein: CSARDTGGTEAFF.

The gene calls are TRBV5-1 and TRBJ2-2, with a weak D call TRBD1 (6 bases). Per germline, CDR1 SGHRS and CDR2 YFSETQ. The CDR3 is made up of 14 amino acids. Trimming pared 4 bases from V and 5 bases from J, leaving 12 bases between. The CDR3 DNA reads TGCGCCAGCAGCATAGACGGACAGACCGGGGAGCTGTTTTTT. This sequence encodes CASSIDGQTGELFF.

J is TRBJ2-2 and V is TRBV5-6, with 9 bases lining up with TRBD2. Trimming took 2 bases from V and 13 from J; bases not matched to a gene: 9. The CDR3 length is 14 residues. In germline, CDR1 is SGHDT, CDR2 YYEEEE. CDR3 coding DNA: TGTGCCAGCAGCTTTAGCAGACTAGCGGACGGGCTGTTTTTT. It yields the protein CASSFSRLADGLFF.

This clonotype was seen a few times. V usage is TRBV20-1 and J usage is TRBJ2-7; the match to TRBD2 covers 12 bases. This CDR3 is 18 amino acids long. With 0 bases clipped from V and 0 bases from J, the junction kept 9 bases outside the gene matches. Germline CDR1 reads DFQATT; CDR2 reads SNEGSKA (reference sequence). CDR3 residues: CSARDKGLAGLSSYEQYF. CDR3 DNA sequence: TGCAGTGCTAGAGATAAGGGACTAGCGGGCCTGAGCTCCTACGAGCAGTACTTC.

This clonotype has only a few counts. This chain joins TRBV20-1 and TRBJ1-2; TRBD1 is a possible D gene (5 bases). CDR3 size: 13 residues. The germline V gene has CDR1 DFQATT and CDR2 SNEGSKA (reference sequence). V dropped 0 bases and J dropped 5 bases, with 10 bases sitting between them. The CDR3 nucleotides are TGCAGTGCTAGAGAGGAGTGGGGGTATGGCTACACCTTC. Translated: CSAREEWGYGYTF.

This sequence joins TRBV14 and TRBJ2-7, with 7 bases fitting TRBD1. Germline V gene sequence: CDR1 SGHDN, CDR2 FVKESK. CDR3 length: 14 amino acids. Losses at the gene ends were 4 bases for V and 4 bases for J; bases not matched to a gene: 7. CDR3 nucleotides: TGTGCCAGCAGCCCACAGGGGATCCCGTACGAGCAGTACTTC. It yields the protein CASSPQGIPYEQYF.

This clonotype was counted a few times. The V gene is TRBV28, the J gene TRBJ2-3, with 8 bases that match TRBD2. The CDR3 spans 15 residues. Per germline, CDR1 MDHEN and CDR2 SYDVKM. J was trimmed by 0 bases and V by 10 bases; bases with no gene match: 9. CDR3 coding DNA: TGTGCCACCCTAGCGGGTGACTATAGCACAGATACGCAGTATTTT. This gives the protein CATLAGDYSTDTQYF.

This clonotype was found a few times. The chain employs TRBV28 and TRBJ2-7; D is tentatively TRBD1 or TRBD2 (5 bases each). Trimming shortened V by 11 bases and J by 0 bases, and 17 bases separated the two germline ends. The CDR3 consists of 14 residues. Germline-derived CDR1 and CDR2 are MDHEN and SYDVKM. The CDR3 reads CAGNPVGDSYEQYF. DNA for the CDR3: TGTGCCGGCAATCCGGTGGGGGACTCCTACGAGCAGTACTTC.

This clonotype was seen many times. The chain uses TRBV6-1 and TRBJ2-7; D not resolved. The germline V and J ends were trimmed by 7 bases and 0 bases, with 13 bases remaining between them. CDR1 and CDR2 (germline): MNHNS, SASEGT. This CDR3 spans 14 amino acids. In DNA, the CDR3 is TGTGCCAGCACCATGCTTGACGGCTCCTACGAGCAGTACTTC. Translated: CASTMLDGSYEQYF.

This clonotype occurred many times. CDR3 DNA sequence: TGTGCCACCTTATCCGGGACAAGAAAGAACACTGAAGCTTTCTTT. Protein sequence: CATLSGTRKNTEAFF. J is TRBJ1-1 and V is TRBV28, with TRBD1 as a possible D gene (6 bases). CDR3 length: 15 residues. V gave up 10 bases and J gave up 1 base, with 19 bases separating them. Germline CDR1 and CDR2: MDHEN and SYDVKM. Drawing the rest from reference TRBV28 and TRBJ1-1, the complete variable domain is DVKVTQSSRYLVKRTGEKVFLECVQDMDHENMFWYRQDPGLGLRLIYFSYDVKMKEKGDIPEGYSVSREKKERFSLILESASTNQTSMYLCATLSGTRKNTEAFFGQGTRLTVV.